This is a list of T cell receptor beta chains from one sample in a study of T-cell reconstitution after alpha-beta-depleted transplantation in children. TCRdb itself ran the PCR reads through MiXCR, one entry per CDR3 protein. Among fewer than 1 million distinct CDR3 sequences listed, about 15% were seen once. The sequencing here drew on PBMCs, mostly from graft donor cells, taken 360 days after TCRalphabeta/CD19-depleted stem cell transplant. The receptors derive from a male patient under 18 who had a stem cell transplant for acute lymphoblastic leukemia, so the T cells may come from the graft donor. The CDR3 runs from the conserved cysteine through the conserved F or W. The D gene is left open where the match is weak. Clone size is stated in some rows and not others, as once, few, many or a class when expanded.

d_call	v_call	clone_size	j_call	cdr3_nt	cdr3_aa
TRBD2	TRBV12-3/TRBV12-4	-	TRBJ2-3	TGTGCCAGCAGTGCCAAGGCTGCGGGAGGGCCCTCGGATACGCAGTATTTT	CASSAKAAGGPSDTQYF
TRBD2	TRBV27	few	TRBJ2-1	TGTGCCAGCAGTTTAGGCGGGAGAGGGTTCTACAATGAGCAGTTCTTC	CASSLGGRGFYNEQFF
TRBD2	TRBV12-3/TRBV12-4	-	TRBJ2-3	TGTGCCAGCAGTTTAGGCGGGAGTAACACAGATACGCAGTATTTT	CASSLGGSNTDTQYF
TRBD2	TRBV4-2	-	TRBJ2-7	TGTGCCAGCAGCCAAGATCCGGCTAGCGGTGCCTACGAGCAGTACTTC	CASSQDPASGAYEQYF
-	TRBV12-3/TRBV12-4	few	TRBJ2-7	TGTGCCAGCAGCGATTACAGGGAGCGCCCCTACGAGCAGTACTTC	CASSDYRERPYEQYF
TRBD2	TRBV7-3	-	TRBJ2-1	TGTGCCAGCAGTAGACTAGCGGGTCGGAACAATGAGCAGTTCTTC	CASSRLAGRNNEQFF
TRBD2	TRBV2	few	TRBJ2-7	TGTGCCAGCAGTGAACTAGCGGGAGGGCCTTGGGGCTCCTACGAGCAGTACTTC	CASSELAGGPWGSYEQYF
-	TRBV7-2	-	TRBJ2-7	TGTGCCAGCAGCTTAGAGAAGTGGGGCTACGAGCAGTACTTC	CASSLEKWGYEQYF
TRBD2	TRBV6-5	many	TRBJ2-5	TGTGCCAGCAGTTTCTCTAGCGGTCAAGAGACCCAGTACTTC	CASSFSSGQETQYF
-	TRBV3-1	-	TRBJ2-1	TGTGCCAGCAGCCAAAGGTATAGCTCCTACAATGAGCAGTTCTTC	CASSQRYSSYNEQFF
TRBD2	TRBV20-1	few	TRBJ2-7	TGCAGTGCTAACAGACTAGCGGGAGTAACCGAGCAGTACTTC	CSANRLAGVTEQYF
TRBD2	TRBV4-2	many	TRBJ2-1	TGTGCCAGCAGCCAAGATTGGGCTAGCGGGATATCATACAATGAGCAGTTCTTC	CASSQDWASGISYNEQFF
-	TRBV5-6	-	TRBJ1-5	TGTGCCAGCAGCTTGCTCGGGCTAGGGCAGCCCCAGCATTTT	CASSLLGLGQPQHF
-	TRBV12-3/TRBV12-4	-	TRBJ2-1	TGTGCCAGCAGTTTTCGGACAGACCGCACGTACAATGAGCAGTTCTTC	CASSFRTDRTYNEQFF
-	TRBV15	-	TRBJ2-7	TGTGCCACCAGCAGAGATAGGGGGGCTGGGGAGCAGTACTTC	CATSRDRGAGEQYF
TRBD2	TRBV20-1	few	TRBJ2-1	TGCAGTGCTGCGGGACTAGCGGGAGGAGGGAATGAGCAGTTCTTC	CSAAGLAGGGNEQFF
TRBD2	TRBV12-3/TRBV12-4	many	TRBJ2-1	TGTGCCAGCAGTTTAGCGAGCGGGGGTAACTACAATGAGCAGTTCTTC	CASSLASGGNYNEQFF
TRBD2	TRBV6-1	-	TRBJ2-5	TGTGCCAGCAGTCCCCATCGGGGGGTAAGGGAGACCCAGTACTTC	CASSPHRGVRETQYF
TRBD1	TRBV6-1	many	TRBJ2-7	TGTGCCAGCAGTGACCCAGGGGGCGCTTACGAGCAGTACTTC	CASSDPGGAYEQYF